This T cell receptor (beta chain) is drawn from a study of cytomegalovirus exposure and HLA in healthy donors (dated by TCRdb to about 2017). In the study overall: An earlier analysis of 587 of the donors reported about 250 Gb of sequence data and some 120 million unique TCR beta sequences from about 179 million T cells. A later genetic analysis used genome-wide SNP genotypes for about 55% of the 666 donors, treating that subset as a discovery cohort. The number of donors typed differed by locus, with about 629-640 for A, B, C, DRB1 and DQB1, more than 500 for DQA1, under 610 for DPA1, and some 470 for DPB1. A later analysis re-examined previously published TCR beta repertoires from 500 to 700 donors and added high-resolution HLA genotyping to investigate patterns of TCR occurrence. The study aimed to test whether signatures of past pathogen exposure could be identified by cataloging public T cell receptors. Along with the roughly 610-subject first cohort, a separate validation cohort of over 90 different subjects was used. Rather than drawing on any new phenotypic data, the later analysis identified candidate immune exposures from TCR beta sequences and the way those sequences occurred across donors. Using immunosequencing, the study profiled T cell repertoires from some 670 subjects and related those repertoires to cytomegalovirus serostatus. High-throughput TCR immunosequencing, statistical association of individual TCRs with disease status, and machine learning were combined to predict cytomegalovirus infection status. Donor age, sex, ethnicity and CMV serostatus were collected together with the repertoire data. Roughly 5 DR-DQ haplotypes were handled as single units for association and clustering, since linkage in the cohort was strong. An earlier analysis of 500 to 750 of the donors applied high-throughput TCR beta sequencing to assess whether each TCR beta V gene segment acted as functional or pseudogenic. Among 398 genotyped donors of the cohort, an average of approximately 250,000 unique TCR beta nucleotide sequences were sequenced per donor, 15% to 20% of them non-productive. Among the 398 genotyped donors, about 83% belonged to the genetic ancestry cluster associated with self-reported Caucasian donors. Every discovery cohort repertoire had been produced on one sequencing platform. Both class I and class II loci were covered by HLA typing, at four-digit resolution. An early release that covered more than 550 HLA-typed donors contained approximately 290 gigabases of sequencing data and tens of millions of unique TCR sequences.

In total, roughly 670 healthy bone marrow donors made up the cohort. At the time of sampling, all cohort members were nominally healthy, though unrecorded immune exposures were likely present. The donor tested CMV seronegative and was one of the 352 seronegative cohort members. A peripheral blood sample was provided by each donor, and peripheral blood mononuclear cells were used for TCR beta sequencing. The Qiagen DNeasy Blood Extraction Kit was used to extract genomic DNA from the blood cell samples. Receptors were amplified or captured by the immunoSEQ multiplex PCR assay. A mixture of 60 forward primers for TCR Vbeta segments and 13 reverse primers for TCR Jbeta segments was used in the multiplex PCR. The CDR3 region of rearranged TCR beta genes was amplified from genomic DNA with a multiplex PCR assay. Amplified TCR beta libraries were sequenced as 87-base-pair reads on the Illumina HiSeq System. In the authors' own workflow: A later analysis counted about 82 million unique TCR beta chains across the 600 to 850 repertoires, and roughly 11 million of these chains were shared by at least two donors. A nearest-neighbor algorithm error-corrected the raw reads and collapsed the reads into unique sequences, merging closely related sequences to remove PCR and sequencing errors. V, D and J gene segments were assigned by aligning CDR3 sequences to IMGT reference sequences. For a sequence to be retained, a match of at least six nucleotides to both a V gene segment and a J gene segment was required. A rearrangement was called productive if the CDR3 had no stop codons and remained in frame with V and J, and every other rearrangement was called non-productive. Following IMGT convention, CDR3 was defined as the stretch from the second conserved V-encoded cysteine to the conserved J-encoded phenylalanine. Sequences without an unambiguous match to a single V gene segment were excluded from the earlier analysis of a few hundred of the donors. In an earlier analysis of roughly 600 of the donors, a V segment was called functional when productive rearrangements were above 56.7%, and segregating when the standard deviation between donors exceeded 5%. A statistical classification framework was built to diagnose cytomegalovirus status from the catalog of TCR beta chain sequences. V and J gene assignment, in a later analysis, came from comparing TCR nucleotide sequences with IMGT/GENE-DB human TR gene sequences. The TCRdist pipeline was used in a later analysis to assign CDR3 sequences and most-parsimonious VDJ recombination scenarios. In a later analysis, every TCR beta chain was defined by the combination of its CDR3 amino acid sequence and its V-gene family, and reads without a unique V-gene family were dropped. In a later analysis, fewer than 600 highly shared, low-generation-probability nucleotide sequences were removed to address suspected cross-contamination and a sequencing artifact. For each public chain, a later analysis derived a clonal expansion index from normalized ranks of inferred template counts within each repertoire. Generation probabilities in a later analysis came from a VDJ recombination model fitted to out-of-frame rearrangements, and those results were checked against IGoR. In a later analysis, hypergeometric tests were used to score TCR-TCR, TCR-HLA and TCR-CMV co-occurrence, with a repertoire-size bias correction applied to TCR pairs. To estimate false discovery rates, a later analysis permuted the HLA or CMV assignments 20 times. A later analysis grouped co-occurring TCRs with DBSCAN, adding TCRdist sequence similarity when clustering within HLA-allele-positive subsets. Repertoires with fewer than 30,000 or more than 120,000 public chains were left out of co-occurrence clustering, as were a handful of repertoires with anomalous nucleotide sharing. Held by TCRdb, this immuneACCESS table contains in-frame sequences only and omits some clones. Under half of the omission traces to an unresolved V gene where checked; the cause of the rest is unknown. D and trimming were read from the DNA, whereas the V and J calls and clone size are those reported in that table. Recorded for this sample are roughly 150,000 clones; about 72% of them occurred a single time. The ten largest clones take up 2.1% of the sample.

What the research found in general, with its limitations: When HLA alleles, especially DR and DQ, strongly co-occurred, TCR associations were difficult to assign to individual alleles. The cohort was sequenced for TCR beta chains only, and without alpha or paired-chain data the features that could be detected were limited. According to the authors, the approach could potentially be generalized to other disease states and immunological phenotypes. A further reported finding was that TCR beta sequences accurately predicted the HLA-A and HLA-B alleles for most subjects in the first cohort. CMV serostatus was the only immune exposure information available for the cohort. In a later analysis, HLA-associated TCR beta chains showed more clonal expansion and lower generation probabilities than non-associated chains that were equally common. The study listed 150 to 200 TCR beta chains as associated with cytomegalovirus. At a false discovery rate of 0.05, a later analysis linked under 20,000 TCR beta sequences to specific HLA alleles. Most TCR sequences were seen in very few donors, while some public TCRs were found in many individuals. Linkage disequilibrium might explain the correlated functional status among segregating V segments, but an unknown experimental factor could not be ruled out. According to a later analysis, TCR association rates differed among HLA loci, with DRB1 alleles showing the most associated TCRs and HLA-C alleles showing the fewest. In a later analysis, most CMV-associated TCR beta chains were found to appear HLA-restricted, with HLA associations seemingly driven largely by CMV exposure. Some IMGT-functional V segments, including TRBV6-2 and TRBV6-3, could not be told apart with the 87-base-pair reads, so those segments were excluded. A later analysis reported that several top co-occurrence clusters appeared linked to parvovirus B19, influenza, CMV and Epstein-Barr virus. A cluster of highly shared sequence variants was judged likely to be a technical artifact of the sequencing pipeline. An association between a missense DCLRE1C variant and V-gene and J-gene trimming of TCR beta chains was found in a later genetic analysis and replicated in an independent cohort. The presence/absence analyses assumed that sequencing depth was roughly uniform across donors, and that assumption may not be true. In an earlier analysis of more than 450 of the donors, most TCR beta V segments were observed in productive rearrangements about 87% or about 30% of the time, broadly matching IMGT annotations. The classifier was reported to diagnose cytomegalovirus status with high specificity and sensitivity in both the original and validation cohorts. Because counts were too low, around 17 rarely observed V segments, including chromosome 9 orphons, were left out of the earlier analysis of 587 of the donors. Because HLA typing was unavailable for some donors at each locus, only the typed subset was used in association tests. In vitro tests confirmed that a few of the cytomegalovirus-associated TCR beta chains recognize cytomegalovirus antigens. In a later genetic analysis, fewer N-insertions in productive TCRs were reported among donors in an Asian-associated ancestry cluster than the approximately 670-donor mean.

CDR1 and CDR2, looked up from the germline V gene (reference sequence), are GTSNPN and SVGIG. From its cysteine to its phenylalanine, the CDR3 spans 15 amino acids. The entry retains the CDR3 DNA only, 45 bases that are in frame from base 1. The germline V end is reduced by 4 bases and the J end by 9 bases; junction bases left unmatched: 12. Concerning this clone: What this receptor recognizes is not known. No much larger clonotype is one base removed from it; base qualities were not supplied.

The V and J genes are TRBV30 and TRBJ2-1; the central 10 bases match TRBD2. This TCR came from a middle-aged man in good health and CMV-seronegative. The source material was PBMCs. CDR3 sequence: CAWTRGVAGGSEQFF. In nucleotides, the sequence is TGTGCCTGGACGAGGGGTGTAGCGGGAGGATCTGAGCAGTTCTTC.